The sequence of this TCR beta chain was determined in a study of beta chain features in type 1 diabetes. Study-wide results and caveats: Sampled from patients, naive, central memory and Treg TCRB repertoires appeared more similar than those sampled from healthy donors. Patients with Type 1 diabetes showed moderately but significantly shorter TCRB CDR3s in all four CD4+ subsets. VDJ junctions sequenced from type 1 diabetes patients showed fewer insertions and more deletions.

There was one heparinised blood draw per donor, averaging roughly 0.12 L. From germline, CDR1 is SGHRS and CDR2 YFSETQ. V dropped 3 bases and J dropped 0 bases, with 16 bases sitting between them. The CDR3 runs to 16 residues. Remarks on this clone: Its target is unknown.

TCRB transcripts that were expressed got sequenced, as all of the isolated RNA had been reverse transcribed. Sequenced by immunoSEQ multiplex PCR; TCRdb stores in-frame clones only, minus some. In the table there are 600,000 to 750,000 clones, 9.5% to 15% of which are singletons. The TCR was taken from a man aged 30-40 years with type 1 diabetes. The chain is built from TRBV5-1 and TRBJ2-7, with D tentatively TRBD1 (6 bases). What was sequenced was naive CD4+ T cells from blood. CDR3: CASSWSTGESSYEQYF. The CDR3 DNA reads TGCGCCAGCAGCTGGTCGACAGGTGAGAGCTCCTACGAGCAGTACTTC. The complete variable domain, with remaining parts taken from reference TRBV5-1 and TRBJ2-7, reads KAGVTQTPRYLIKTRGQQVTLSCSPISGHRSVSWYQQTPGQGLQFLFEYFSETQRNKGNFPGRFSGRQFSNSRSEMNVSTLELGDSALYLCASSWSTGESSYEQYFGPGTRLTVT.